The 22 T cell receptor beta chains below were found in one sample sequenced in a study of T cell repertoires in cytomegalovirus infection. For these TCRs, the target antigens are not known. TCRdb re-called the reads with MiXCR, one entry per CDR3 protein. The data show approximately 1,000,000 distinct CDR3 sequences, approximately 31% seen once. Specimen: cultured CD8+ T cells from PBMCs, collected from culture after CMV antigen stimulation. The receptors were gathered from a human donor in good health (CMV status not recorded). Some clones in this sample may be carry-over from other donors' samples.

The J gene is TRBJ2-4, the V gene TRBV2; D unresolved. Trimming left V 10 bases short and J 3 bases short, with 7 bases between. Germline V gene lookup returns CDR1 SNHLY and CDR2 FYNNEI. This CDR3 has 11 amino acids. The CDR3: CATLSKNIQYF. The CDR3 DNA follows: TGTGCCACCTTAAGCAAAAACATTCAGTACTTC.

This clonotype was counted between two and nine times. The V call is TRBV5-1, the J call TRBJ1-1, with TRBD1 as a possible D gene (5 bases). The length of the CDR3 is 14 residues. V was shortened by 4 bases and J by 10 bases, with 20 bases between the two germline ends. In germline, CDR1 is SGHRS, CDR2 YFSETQ. DNA of the CDR3: TGCGCCAGCAGCAGGCAGGGACCCCAAGATGGAGCTTTCTTT. Protein sequence: CASSRQGPQDGAFF.

This sequence joins TRBV11-2 and TRBJ1-1; TRBD1 is a possible D gene (5 bases). Germline loops: CDR1 SGHAT, CDR2 FQNNGV. The CDR3 length is 15 residues. Deletions cut 5 bases from V and 2 bases from J, with 15 bases between. CDR3 in amino acids: CASSIKVGVNTEAFF. The CDR3 nucleotides read TGTGCCAGCAGCATCAAAGTGGGGGTAAACACTGAAGCTTTCTTT.

This clonotype appeared a few times. This chain joins TRBV6-6 and TRBJ2-1; possible D gene TRBD2, 5 bases. Between the trimmed V and J ends, which lost 4 bases and 5 bases, there was a span of 12 bases. Germline V lookup: CDR1 MNHNY, CDR2 SVGAGI (reference sequence). The CDR3 totals 14 residues. The CDR3 DNA is TGTGCCAGCAGTTTGTGGATGAGGGACAATGAGCAGTTCTTC. It codes for CASSLWMRDNEQFF.

This rearrangement joins TRBV6-8 to TRBJ1-2; 7 bases map to TRBD1. The germline CDR1 and CDR2 sequences are MNHGY and SAAAGT. This CDR3 is built from 15 residues. V gave up 3 bases and J gave up 10 bases; unmatched junction bases: 14. Here the CDR3 reads CASSYNRGKKTYYTF. Written as DNA, the CDR3 is TGTGCCAGCAGTTATAACAGGGGAAAAAAGACCTACTACACCTTC.

This clonotype was observed many times. The V gene is TRBV7-8, the J gene TRBJ2-3, with D possibly called TRBD1 or TRBD2 (6 bases each). The CDR3 loop spans 16 amino acids. The germline CDR1 and CDR2 sequences are SGHVS and FQNEAQ. The V end was cut by 4 bases, the J end by 0 bases, with 14 bases between. The CDR3 coding sequence is TGTGCCAGCAGCTCCCGGGGGCAAGAAAGCACAGATACGCAGTATTTT. Its protein is CASSSRGQESTDTQYF.

The V call is TRBV6-2 or TRBV6-3, the J call TRBJ2-4; D is undetermined. V lost 0 bases, J lost 9 bases, and 12 bases lay in between. Germline loops: CDR1 MNHEY, CDR2 SVGEGT. The CDR3 is 14 amino acids. The CDR3 region is CASSYSTLEGIQYF. In nucleotides, the CDR3 is TGTGCCAGCAGTTACTCGACTCTCGAAGGCATTCAGTACTTC.

The chain joins TRBV10-3 to TRBJ2-7, with TRBD1 matching 8 bases. With 2 bases clipped from V and 0 bases from J, the junction kept 6 bases outside the gene matches. CDR1 and CDR2 from the germline V gene are ENHRY and SYGVKD. This CDR3 contains 16 residues. The CDR3 bases are TGTGCCATCAGTGAGCCGACAGGGGTGAGCTCCTACGAGCAGTACTTC. Its protein product is CAISEPTGVSSYEQYF.

Only a few counts were recorded for this clonotype. This chain connects TRBV7-9 to TRBJ1-2, with TRBD1 matching 9 bases. Germline CDR1 and CDR2: SEHNR and FQNEAQ (reference sequence). This CDR3 region has 14 residues. V lost 5 bases, J lost 6 bases, and 7 bases stayed unmatched. The chain's CDR3 is CASSTGQGRDGYTF. The CDR3 nucleotides are TGTGCCAGCAGCACGGGACAGGGACGGGATGGCTACACCTTC.

This clonotype was detected only a few times. This chain links TRBV4-1 with TRBJ1-1, with TRBD1 as a possible D gene (6 bases). V was trimmed by 0 bases and J by 4 bases, leaving 12 bases between them. Germline CDR1 is MGHRA and CDR2 is YSYEKL. The CDR3 is made up of 15 amino acids. The CDR3 loop is CASSQDRGAGTEAFF. As DNA, the CDR3 is TGCGCCAGCAGCCAAGATCGGGGGGCTGGCACTGAAGCTTTCTTT.

V and J are TRBV6-5 and TRBJ2-3; TRBD2 agrees at 8 bases. Per the germline V gene, CDR1 is MNHEY and CDR2 is SVGAGI. CDR3 size: 19 residues. J gave up 0 bases and V 0 bases, and 11 bases lay outside the gene matches. CDR3 loop: CASSYSGRAGGPSTDTQYF. The CDR3 DNA sequence: TGTGCCAGCAGTTACTCAGGCCGGGCGGGGGGCCCCAGCACAGATACGCAGTATTTT.

This sequence joins TRBV2 and TRBJ2-3, with 11 nucleotides matching TRBD2. This CDR3 has 16 amino acids. Unmatched junction bases numbered 6, after V lost 5 bases and J lost 2 bases. Germline V gene lookup returns CDR1 SNHLY and CDR2 FYNNEI. This chain's CDR3 is CASSYSSGGFTDTQYF. DNA of the CDR3: TGTGCCAGCAGTTACTCTAGCGGGGGGTTCACAGATACGCAGTATTTT.

CDR3 DNA sequence: TGTGCCAGCAGCCAAGATCGGACCCCCGGGGGACTTGGCTACACCTTC. Its translation is CASSQDRTPGGLGYTF. The rearrangement links TRBV3-1 to TRBJ1-2; maybe TRBD1 (5 bases). The CDR3 covers 16 residues. CDR1 is LGHDT, CDR2 YNNKEL, per germline (reference sequence). V shed 0 bases and J shed 7 bases, with 18 bases lying between them. The whole variable domain, remainder taken from reference TRBV3-1 and TRBJ1-2, is DTAVSQTPKYLVTQMGNDKSIKCEQNLGHDTMYWYKQDSKKFLKIMFSYNNKELIINETVPNRFSPKSPDKAHLNLHINSLELGDSAVYFCASSQDRTPGGLGYTFGSGTRLTVV.

As to this clonotype: A read error may be the cause here, since a much bigger clone is one base away. V and J are TRBV12-5 and TRBJ2-1; 9 bases fit TRBD2. The CDR3 is 15 amino acids. The germline V gene encodes CDR1 LGHNT and CDR2 FRNRAP. CDR3 region: CVSAWGAGGYNEQFF. CDR3 DNA: TGTGTTAGTGCCTGGGGAGCGGGGGGATACAATGAGCAGTTCTTC.

The chain recombines TRBV7-6 with TRBJ2-7; D perhaps matches TRBD1 (5 bases). Between the trimmed V and J ends, which lost 2 bases and 0 bases, there was a span of 8 bases. Germline lookup yields CDR1 SGHVS and CDR2 FNYEAQ. The CDR3 is made up of 14 amino acids. In DNA form, the CDR3 reads TGTGCCAGCAGCTTATTCCAGGGCTCCTACGAGCAGTACTTC. Translating gives CASSLFQGSYEQYF.

The V and J genes are TRBV2 and TRBJ2-5; 7 nucleotides match TRBD2. Unmatched junction bases numbered 14, after V lost 2 bases and J lost 2 bases. CDR3 length: 18 amino acids. In germline, CDR1 is SNHLY, CDR2 FYNNEI. The CDR3 reads CASSERGVRSGDQETQYF. For the CDR3, the DNA is TGTGCCAGCAGTGAAAGGGGAGTGAGAAGCGGGGATCAAGAGACCCAGTACTTC.

This chain uses TRBV12-5 with TRBJ1-4; D unresolved. Germline CDR1 and CDR2: LGHNT and FRNRAP. This CDR3 has 11 residues. Trimming took 1 base from V and 12 from J, leaving 6 bases between them. CDR3 in DNA: TGTGCTAGTGGTTTGGGGTATGAACTGTTTTTT. Translating it yields CASGLGYELFF.

The table lists this clonotype with a few counts. The chain combines TRBV5-3 with TRBJ2-1; unclear D gene. TRBV5-3 qualifies as an ORF whose function is uncertain. Trimming cost V 8 bases and J 13 bases, with 16 bases left between them. The CDR3 consists of 11 residues. In DNA form, the CDR3 reads TGTGCCAGCAGCCCGGGCCGAGTCCAGTTCTTC. Amino acid sequence: CASSPGRVQFF.

This clonotype was seen at least ten times. V usage is TRBV7-8 and J usage is TRBJ2-5, with 11 positions matching TRBD1. The CDR3 runs to 15 residues. Per the germline V gene, CDR1 is SGHVS and CDR2 is FQNEAQ. V lost 5 bases, J lost 1 base, and 3 bases stayed unmatched. The CDR3 coding sequence is TGTGCCAGCAGCCATGGACAGGGGGCCCAAGAGACCCAGTACTTC. Its translation is CASSHGQGAQETQYF.

V usage is TRBV4-3 and J usage is TRBJ2-3, with D possibly matching TRBD2 (6 bases). Per the germline V gene, CDR1 is LGHNA and CDR2 is YSLEER. CDR3 size: 18 residues. Trimming stripped 3 bases from V and 2 bases from J, with 21 bases between. This CDR3 reads CASSQGGGSVRDTDTQYF. CDR3 bases: TGCGCCAGCAGCCAGGGGGGTGGTAGCGTTCGAGACACAGATACGCAGTATTTT.

In its sample, this clonotype was seen many times. The chain links TRBV7-6 to TRBJ1-6; 8 bases line up with TRBD1. CDR1 and CDR2 from the germline V gene are SGHVS and FNYEAQ. Losses at the gene ends were 3 bases for V and 4 bases for J; bases not matched to a gene: 2. The CDR3 extends over 15 amino acids. CDR3 residues: CASSLDREYNSPLHF. The CDR3 DNA reads as TGTGCCAGCAGCTTGGACAGGGAGTATAATTCACCCCTCCACTTT.

The chain has TRBV12-3 or TRBV12-4 and TRBJ2-1; 9 bases are shared with TRBD2. The junction had 12 bases not matched to a gene; V was cut back by 3 bases and J by 9 bases. The CDR3 consists of 16 residues. CDR3 sequence: CASSFGWASGEGEQFF. The CDR3 nucleotides are TGTGCCAGCAGTTTTGGTTGGGCTAGCGGGGAGGGTGAGCAGTTCTTC.